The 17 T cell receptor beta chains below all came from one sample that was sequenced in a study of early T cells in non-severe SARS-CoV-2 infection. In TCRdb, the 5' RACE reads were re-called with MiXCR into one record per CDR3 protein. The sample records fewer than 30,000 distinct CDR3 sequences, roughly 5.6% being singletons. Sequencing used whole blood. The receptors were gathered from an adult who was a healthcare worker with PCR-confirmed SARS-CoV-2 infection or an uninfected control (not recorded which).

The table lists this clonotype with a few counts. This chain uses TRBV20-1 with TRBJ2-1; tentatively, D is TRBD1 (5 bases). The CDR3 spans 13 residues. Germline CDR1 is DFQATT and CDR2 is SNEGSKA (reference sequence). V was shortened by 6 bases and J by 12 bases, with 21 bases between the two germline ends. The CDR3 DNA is TGCAGTGCCATCTACTCACCCTGGACAACGCAGTTCTTC. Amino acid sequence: CSAIYSPWTTQFF.

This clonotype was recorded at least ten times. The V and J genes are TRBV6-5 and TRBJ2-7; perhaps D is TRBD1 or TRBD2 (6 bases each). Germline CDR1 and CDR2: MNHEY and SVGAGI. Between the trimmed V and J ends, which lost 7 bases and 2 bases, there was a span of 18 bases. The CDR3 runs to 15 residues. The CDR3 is CASTRRGDVAYEQYF. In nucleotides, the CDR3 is TGTGCCAGCACTCGGAGGGGGGACGTAGCCTACGAGCAGTACTTC.

This CDR3 is CASSAPGGLSNEQFF. The CDR3 region has the DNA TGTGCCAGCAGCGCCCCTGGAGGGTTATCCAATGAGCAGTTCTTC. The chain couples TRBV11-2 to TRBJ2-1, with D perhaps matching TRBD2 (6 bases). Trimming removed 5 bases at V and 6 bases at J, with 17 bases between. CDR1 SGHAT and CDR2 FQNNGV come from the germline V gene. This CDR3 is built from 15 residues.

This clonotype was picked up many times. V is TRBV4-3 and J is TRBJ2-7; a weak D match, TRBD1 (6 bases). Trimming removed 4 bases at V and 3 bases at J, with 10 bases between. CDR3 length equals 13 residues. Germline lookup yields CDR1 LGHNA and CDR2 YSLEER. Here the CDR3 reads CASSRDTHYEQYF. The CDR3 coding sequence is TGCGCCAGCAGCCGGGACACGCACTACGAGCAGTACTTC.

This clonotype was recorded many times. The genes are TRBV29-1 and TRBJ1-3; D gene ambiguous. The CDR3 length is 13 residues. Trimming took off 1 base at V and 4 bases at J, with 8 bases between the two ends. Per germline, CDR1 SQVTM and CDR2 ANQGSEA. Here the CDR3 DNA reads TGCAGCGTTGAAGGAGTGTTCGGAAACACCATATATTTT. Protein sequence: CSVEGVFGNTIYF. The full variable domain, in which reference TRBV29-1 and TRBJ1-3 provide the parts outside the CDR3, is SAVISQKPSRDICQRGTSLTIQCQVDSQVTMMFWYRQQPGQSLTLIATANQGSEATYESGFVIDKFPISRPNLTFSTLTVSNMSPEDSSIYLCSVEGVFGNTIYFGEGSWLTVV.

The CDR3 loop reads CASSPGAAGSSYEQYF. The CDR3 DNA is TGTGCCAGCAGCCCAGGGGCCGCCGGCAGCTCCTACGAGCAGTACTTC. V usage is TRBV7-6 and J usage is TRBJ2-7, with a tentative D call TRBD1 (6 bases). The germline V gene encodes CDR1 SGHVS and CDR2 FNYEAQ. V dropped 5 bases and J dropped 0 bases, with 17 bases sitting between them. The CDR3 consists of 16 residues.

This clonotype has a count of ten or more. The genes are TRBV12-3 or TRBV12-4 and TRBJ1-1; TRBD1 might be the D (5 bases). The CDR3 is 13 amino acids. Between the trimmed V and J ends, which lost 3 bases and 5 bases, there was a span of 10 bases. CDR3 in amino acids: CASSFSGGTEAFF. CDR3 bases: TGTGCCAGCAGTTTTAGTGGGGGGACTGAAGCTTTCTTT.

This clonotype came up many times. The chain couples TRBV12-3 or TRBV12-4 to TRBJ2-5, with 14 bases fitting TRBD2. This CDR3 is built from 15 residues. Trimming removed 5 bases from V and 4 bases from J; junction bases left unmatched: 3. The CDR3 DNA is TGTGCCAGCAGTCAGGGACTAGCGGGAGCAGAGACCCAGTACTTC. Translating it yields CASSQGLAGAETQYF.

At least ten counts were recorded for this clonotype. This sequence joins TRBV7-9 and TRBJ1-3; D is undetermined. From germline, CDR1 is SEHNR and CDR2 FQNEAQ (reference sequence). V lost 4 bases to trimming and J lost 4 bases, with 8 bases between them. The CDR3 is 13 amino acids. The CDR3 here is CASSYNQGNTIYF. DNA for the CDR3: TGTGCCAGCAGCTATAACCAGGGAAACACCATATATTTT.

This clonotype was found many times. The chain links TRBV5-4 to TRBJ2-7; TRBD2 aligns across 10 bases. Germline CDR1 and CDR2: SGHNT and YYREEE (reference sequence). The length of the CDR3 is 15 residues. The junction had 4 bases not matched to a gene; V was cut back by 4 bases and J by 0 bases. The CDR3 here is CASSRAGGFSYEQYF. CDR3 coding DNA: TGTGCCAGCAGCCGAGCGGGAGGGTTCTCCTACGAGCAGTACTTC.

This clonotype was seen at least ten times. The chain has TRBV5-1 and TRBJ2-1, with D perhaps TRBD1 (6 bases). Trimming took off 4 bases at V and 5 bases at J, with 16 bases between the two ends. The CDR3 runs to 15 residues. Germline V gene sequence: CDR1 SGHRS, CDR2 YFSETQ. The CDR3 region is CASSPGQGIDNEQFF. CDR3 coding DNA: TGCGCCAGCAGCCCCGGCCAGGGGATCGACAATGAGCAGTTCTTC.

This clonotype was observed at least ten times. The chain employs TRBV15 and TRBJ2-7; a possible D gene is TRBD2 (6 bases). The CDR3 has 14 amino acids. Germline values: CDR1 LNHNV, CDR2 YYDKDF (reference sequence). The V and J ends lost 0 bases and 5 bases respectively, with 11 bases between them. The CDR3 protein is CATSRDRGTNEQYF. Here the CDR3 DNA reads TGTGCCACCAGCAGAGATCGCGGGACCAACGAGCAGTACTTC.

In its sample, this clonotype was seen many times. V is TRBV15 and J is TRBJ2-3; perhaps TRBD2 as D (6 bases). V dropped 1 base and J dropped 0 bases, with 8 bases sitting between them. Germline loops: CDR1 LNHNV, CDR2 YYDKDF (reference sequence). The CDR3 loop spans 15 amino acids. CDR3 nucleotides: TGTGCCACCAGCAGAGGCGGGATTAGCACAGATACGCAGTATTTT. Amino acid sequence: CATSRGGISTDTQYF.

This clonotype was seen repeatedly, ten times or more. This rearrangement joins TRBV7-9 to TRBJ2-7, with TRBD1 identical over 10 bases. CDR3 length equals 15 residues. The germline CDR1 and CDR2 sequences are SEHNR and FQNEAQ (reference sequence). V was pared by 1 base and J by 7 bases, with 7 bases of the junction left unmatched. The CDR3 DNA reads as TGTGCCAGCAGCTTAGGCCGACAGGGGGCAGGTGAGCAGTACTTC. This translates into CASSLGRQGAGEQYF.

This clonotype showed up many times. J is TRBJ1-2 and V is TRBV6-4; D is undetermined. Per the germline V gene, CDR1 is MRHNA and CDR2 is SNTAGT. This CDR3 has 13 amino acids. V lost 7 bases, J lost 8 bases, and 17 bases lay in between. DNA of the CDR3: TGTGCCAGCATGAACCCATACGGGCTCGGCTACACCTTC. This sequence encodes CASMNPYGLGYTF.

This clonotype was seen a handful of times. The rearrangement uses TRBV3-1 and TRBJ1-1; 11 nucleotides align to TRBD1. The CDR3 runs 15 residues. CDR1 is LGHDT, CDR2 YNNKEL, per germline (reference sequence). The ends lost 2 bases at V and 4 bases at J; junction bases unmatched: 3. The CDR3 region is CASSQSGTGGTEAFF. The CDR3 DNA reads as TGTGCCAGCAGCCAATCTGGGACAGGGGGCACTGAAGCTTTCTTT.

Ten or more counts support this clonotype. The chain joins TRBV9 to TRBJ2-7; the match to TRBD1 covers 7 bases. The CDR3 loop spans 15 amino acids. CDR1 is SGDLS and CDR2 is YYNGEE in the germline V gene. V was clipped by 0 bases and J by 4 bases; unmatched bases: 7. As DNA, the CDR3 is TGTGCCAGCAGCGTAGGACAGGGAACAACTTACGAGCAGTACTTC. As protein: CASSVGQGTTYEQYF.